This T cell receptor beta chain emerged from a study of graft-versus-host responses after intestinal transplantation (dated by TCRdb to the early 2020s). Context from the whole study: The transplants that recipients received were multivisceral, liver-intestinal, or isolated intestinal. Every recipient was given anti-thymocyte globulin induction, followed by about 3 years of maintenance tacrolimus and steroids. Bulk TCR-beta CDR3 sequencing was used to track graft-versus-host and host-versus-graft alloreactive T cell clones in the graft, circulation and bone marrow after intestinal transplantation. To identify alloreactive clones, pre-transplant mixed lymphocyte reaction products were sequenced and then compared with unstimulated pre-transplant donor and recipient T cells. A cohort of fewer than 25 intestinal transplant recipients, including one retransplant, was enrolled, and a few patients lacking pretransplant specimens were excluded. A peak of at least 4% donor T cells among recipient peripheral blood mononuclear cells was the definition used for donor T cell macrochimerism. Instead of going to the commercial service, samples from a few later patients were sequenced in-house on an Illumina MiSeq and processed with MiXCR.

Blood samples were collected up to 4 times in the first month after transplant and then at least monthly when available. What the study reported, not specific to this receptor: Peak levels of circulating GvH clones were associated with declines in HvG clones early after transplant. High GvH to HvG T cell clonal ratios were observed in the allografts of patients with donor T cell macrochimerism. GvH clones turned up in recipient bone marrow, with some appearing earlier in ileal mucosa or blood, a pattern consistent with an intestinal mucosal origin. The relatively low number and heterogeneity of intestinal transplant patients limited the conclusions.

The library was prepared using the immunoSEQ multiplex PCR assay. Adaptive Biotechnologies carried out high-throughput TCR-beta CDR3 sequencing of genomic DNA for most patients. Turning to the authors' computational methods: Adaptive's ImmunoSEQ software was the source of the TCR sequencing data for 15 to 20 patients, while three other patients were processed with MiXCR and VDJtools. Because the origin of CDR3 nucleotide sequences shared between donor and recipient could not be assigned, those sequences were removed. To be classed as alloreactive, a clone needed at least 2-fold expansion over unstimulated cells and a minimum CFSE-low frequency of 0.002% (template counts) or 0.001% (read counts). A clone was considered mappable if detected in the sequenced pre-transplant spleen, lymph node, or MLR CFSE-low populations of the donor or recipient. Cumulative frequency of alloreactive clones was calculated as a percentage of all sequences weighted by copy number. TCRdb retrieved this table from immuneACCESS and kept in-frame rearrangements only. Not all clones are present; in checked studies, unresolved V genes account for under half, and no reason is known for the remainder. The V and J calls and the clone size are those of that table, but D and trimming were determined from the DNA. This sample is represented by about 39,000 clones; 85% to 95% of them were singletons. The ten largest clones represent approximately 4% of the sample.

For this clone: No antigen is known for it. The sample holds no much larger clone one base away, and base qualities are not on file.

This clonotype was sampled from a human patient who received an intestinal transplant, so some T cells may come from the graft donor. The material sequenced was PBMCs, taken approximately 700 days after intestinal transplantation.

The nucleotide sequence is TGTGCCTGGAGTCGGACCACTGAAGCTTTCTTT. Translated, this is CAWSRTTEAFF. Rearrangement joined TRBV30 to TRBJ1-1, with no confidently assigned D gene. The germline V gene (reference sequence) supplies CDR1 GTSNPN and CDR2 SVGIG. The CDR3, from cysteine to phenylalanine, totals 11 residues. The read is trimmed to its CDR3 DNA, 33 bases read in frame from base 1. The V end loses 2 bases and the J end loses 4 bases, and a stretch of 5 bases separates them.